The present T cell receptor beta chain was sequenced within a study of shared clonotypes between healthy human individuals. Notes on the study in general: It was the few donors that limited the genetic and exposure-history diversity represented.

As regards this clone: Its antigen remains unknown.

The ends lost 0 bases at V and 3 bases at J; junction bases unmatched: 13. CDR3 length equals 18 residues. Germline V gene sequence: CDR1 LGHNA, CDR2 YSLEER. Profiled with immunoSEQ multiplex PCR; TCRdb holds only in-frame clones, not every one. The table has about 480,000 clones, 75% to 80% seen once; the top ten hold around 13%. The TCR was taken from a woman in her 40s in good health. Some clones in this sample may be carry-over from other donors' samples. The gene calls are TRBV4-3 and TRBJ2-7; 8 bases fit TRBD1. The sample comprised PBMCs. The CDR3 nucleotides read TGCGCCAGCAGCCAAGAATTGGCAGGGGGCCATGCTTTCTACGAGCAGTACTTC. This encodes CASSQELAGGHAFYEQYF.